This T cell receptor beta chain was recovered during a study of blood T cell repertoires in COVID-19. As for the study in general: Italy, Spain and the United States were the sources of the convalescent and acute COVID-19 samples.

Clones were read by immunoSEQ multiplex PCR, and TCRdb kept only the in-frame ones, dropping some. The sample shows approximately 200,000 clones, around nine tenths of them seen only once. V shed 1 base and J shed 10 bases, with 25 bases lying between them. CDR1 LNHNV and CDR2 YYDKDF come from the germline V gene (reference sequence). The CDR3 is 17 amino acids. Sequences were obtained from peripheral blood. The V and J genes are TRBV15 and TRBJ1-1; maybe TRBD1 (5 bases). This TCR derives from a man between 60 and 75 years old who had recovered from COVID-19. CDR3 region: CATSRGVDMASHLGAFF. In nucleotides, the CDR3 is TGTGCCACCAGCAGAGGGGTGGACATGGCGTCGCATCTTGGAGCTTTCTTT.